A single sample gave rise to the 30 T cell receptor beta chains below, sequenced in a study of a mutant IDH1 vaccine in newly diagnosed glioma. Produced via immunoSEQ multiplex PCR; TCRdb's table is partial and in-frame only. Of some 30,000 clones in the sample, 84% were seen once. No antigen has been assigned to these receptors. Time point here: week 47, end of study. With topical imiquimod, each dose of the vaccine consisted of 300 ug of mutant IDH1 20-mer peptide. The sample in question was PBMCs, obtained from a glioma patient whose treatment included an IDH1 peptide vaccine. Source of these receptors: a man in his thirties or forties with glioma.

This chain links TRBV14 with TRBJ2-5, with 12 bases aligning to TRBD2. Germline CDR1 reads SGHDN; CDR2 reads FVKESK. V shed 1 base, J shed 10 bases, and the junction held 4 bases outside the gene matches. This CDR3 is 14 amino acids long. The DNA of the CDR3 is TGTGCCAGCAGCCAAGGACTAGCGGGGGTAAACCAGTACTTC. It is translated as CASSQGLAGVNQYF.

This clone was observed a single time. J is TRBJ2-3 and V is TRBV29-1; D remains unclear. The V and J ends lost 7 bases and 4 bases respectively, with 9 bases between them. CDR1 is SQVTM, CDR2 ANQGSEA, per germline. The CDR3 contains 11 residues. In DNA form, the CDR3 reads TGCAGCGCTGCCCGCGCAGATACGCAGTATTTT. Protein: CSAARADTQYF.

This rearrangement joins TRBV9 to TRBJ2-7; 7 nucleotides agree with TRBD2. Germline V lookup: CDR1 SGDLS, CDR2 YYNGEE. With V trimmed by 0 bases and J by 3 bases, 6 bases remained unmatched. This CDR3 is built from 15 residues. CDR3 in amino acids: CASSVGGSGHYEQYF. In nucleotides, the CDR3 is TGTGCCAGCAGCGTAGGTGGTAGCGGGCACTACGAGCAGTACTTC.

The chain links TRBV10-3 to TRBJ1-1; no firm D call. Germline V gene sequence: CDR1 ENHRY, CDR2 SYGVKD. The V end lost 0 bases, the J end lost 9 bases, and 11 bases lay between the germline ends. The CDR3 is 13 residues long. CDR3 bases: TGTGCCATCAGTGAGTCGAAAGGAACTAAAGCTTTCTTT. This gives the protein CAISESKGTKAFF.

This chain connects TRBV4-1 to TRBJ1-2; tentatively, D is TRBD1 (5 bases). With 1 base removed from V and 6 bases from J, the gap between germline ends came to 9 bases. CDR1 is MGHRA, CDR2 YSYEKL, per germline. The CDR3 has 13 amino acids. The CDR3 DNA reads TGCGCCAGCAGCCAAGTGGGGCAGCATGGCTACACCTTC. This translates into CASSQVGQHGYTF.

The chain employs TRBV29-1 and TRBJ1-2, with 7 bases lining up with TRBD1. J was trimmed by 1 base and V by 1 base; bases with no gene match: 6. This CDR3 has 15 amino acids. The germline V gene encodes CDR1 SQVTM and CDR2 ANQGSEA. CDR3 sequence: CSVEVRPGGNYGYTF. CDR3 DNA: TGCAGCGTTGAAGTTAGGCCAGGGGGTAACTATGGCTACACCTTC.

The rearrangement links TRBV7-9 to TRBJ1-2; a possible D gene is TRBD1 (5 bases). Germline CDR1 is SEHNR and CDR2 is FQNEAQ (reference sequence). V was pared by 3 bases and J by 3 bases, with 14 bases between. This CDR3 comprises 15 residues. The CDR3 loop is CASSFSGDVDYGYTF. The CDR3 DNA reads as TGTGCCAGCAGCTTCAGCGGGGACGTCGACTATGGCTACACCTTC. Full variable domain (remainder filled in from reference TRBV7-9 and TRBJ1-2): DTGVSQNPRHKITKRGQNVTFRCDPISEHNRLYWYRQTLGQGPEFLTYFQNEAQLEKSRLLSDRFSAERPKGSFSTLEIQRTEQGDSAMYLCASSFSGDVDYGYTFGSGTRLTVV.

The V gene is TRBV18, the J gene TRBJ2-3; no definite D call. Germline V gives CDR1 KGHSH, CDR2 LQKENI. The CDR3 has 15 residues. Trimming pared 6 bases from V and 0 bases from J, leaving 13 bases between. The CDR3: CASSERVTSTDTQYF. The CDR3, as DNA: TGTGCCAGCTCCGAAAGGGTAACTAGCACAGATACGCAGTATTTT.

This rearrangement joins TRBV5-4 to TRBJ2-5, with 7 positions matching TRBD2. Trimming took 5 bases from V and 2 from J; bases not matched to a gene: 6. The CDR3 sequence is 14 residues long. Germline CDR1 reads SGHNT; CDR2 reads YYREEE (reference sequence). CDR3 DNA sequence: TGTGCCAGCAGTGGAGCGGGGATACAAGAGACCCAGTACTTC. This translates into CASSGAGIQETQYF.

Regarding this clone: Other nucleotide sequences from this sample produce the same CDR3. The rearrangement joins TRBV7-9 to TRBJ2-7; the D gene is possibly TRBD1 (6 bases). Germline V lookup: CDR1 SEHNR, CDR2 FQNEAQ (reference sequence). The CDR3 consists of 12 residues. With 5 bases removed from V and 4 bases from J, the gap between germline ends came to 9 bases. The DNA for the CDR3 is TGTGCCAGCAGCCTACAGGGTTACGAGCAGTACTTC. Its translation is CASSLQGYEQYF.

On this clone itself: Other DNA sequences of this sample code for an identical CDR3. The J gene is TRBJ1-1, the V gene TRBV27; no reliable D call. There are 13 residues in the CDR3. CDR1 and CDR2 from the germline V gene are MNHEY and SMNVEV (reference sequence). Trimming stripped 1 base from V and 0 bases from J, with 3 bases between. The CDR3 here is CASSLYLNTEAFF. The CDR3 DNA reads TGTGCCAGCAGTTTATACCTGAACACTGAAGCTTTCTTT.

This clone was observed once. The V call is TRBV7-2, the J call TRBJ2-3; D is uncertain. V lost 2 bases and J 2 bases, leaving 5 bases between the germline ends. This CDR3 comprises 13 residues. Germline V gene sequence: CDR1 SGHTA, CDR2 FQGNSA. This CDR3 reads CASSLTATDTQYF. The CDR3 DNA is TGTGCCAGCAGCTTAACGGCCACAGATACGCAGTATTTT.

V usage is TRBV5-1 and J usage is TRBJ2-7; D is unclear. The V gene lost 4 bases and the J gene lost 5 bases, with 10 bases spanning the gap. Germline CDR1 reads SGHRS; CDR2 reads YFSETQ. CDR3 size: 12 residues. The CDR3 region has the DNA TGCGCCAGCAGCGGGTTCAAGGACGAGCAGTACTTC. Encoded protein: CASSGFKDEQYF.

CDR3 in DNA: TGTGCCAGCAGAGGCGGGGGGGCATACGAGCAGTACTTC. Amino acids: CASRGGGAYEQYF. The rearrangement uses TRBV2 and TRBJ2-7, with 9 bases aligning to TRBD2. The V and J ends lost 6 bases and 4 bases, in that order; junction bases with no gene match: 4. The germline V gene encodes CDR1 SNHLY and CDR2 FYNNEI. This CDR3 has 13 residues.

This chain connects TRBV27 to TRBJ2-7, with 7 bases identical to TRBD1. Per germline, CDR1 MNHEY and CDR2 SMNVEV (reference sequence). Trimming cost V 2 bases and J 3 bases; bases outside gene matches: 7. The CDR3 is made up of 15 amino acids. Written as DNA, the CDR3 is TGTGCCAGCAGTTTACGAGGACAGGCCTTCTACGAGCAGTACTTC. This sequence encodes CASSLRGQAFYEQYF.

This clone appeared a single time. The chain couples TRBV5-1 to TRBJ2-7; 7 nucleotides agree with TRBD1. Per germline, CDR1 SGHRS and CDR2 YFSETQ. The V gene end was trimmed by 0 bases and the J gene end by 4 bases; junction bases not matched to a gene: 7. The CDR3 spans 15 residues. The CDR3 spells CASSLVTGYAYEQYF. The CDR3 DNA is TGCGCCAGCAGCTTGGTGACAGGGTACGCTTACGAGCAGTACTTC.

The chain combines TRBV7-8 with TRBJ2-7; TRBD2 matches 7 bases. Trimming removed 5 bases from V and 6 bases from J; junction bases left unmatched: 10. There are 14 residues in the CDR3. The germline V gene has CDR1 SGHVS and CDR2 FQNEAQ. The CDR3 sequence is CASSAGLSFVEQYF. The CDR3, as DNA: TGTGCCAGCAGCGCGGGACTATCCTTCGTCGAGCAGTACTTC.

The CDR3 is CASSSYRQGSTEAFF. The DNA of the CDR3 is TGTGCCAGCAGTTCTTACAGACAGGGGAGCACTGAAGCTTTCTTT. The chain combines TRBV6-1 with TRBJ1-1; 8 bases are shared with TRBD1. The ends lost 5 bases at V and 4 bases at J; junction bases unmatched: 9. The CDR3 extends over 15 amino acids. The germline V gene has CDR1 MNHNS and CDR2 SASEGT.

A single count supports this clone. The chain employs TRBV18 and TRBJ2-2, with TRBD2 identical over 9 bases. CDR3 size: 16 residues. Germline V gives CDR1 KGHSH, CDR2 LQKENI. The junction had 10 bases not matched to a gene; V was cut back by 6 bases and J by 5 bases. DNA for the CDR3: TGTGCCAGCTCGCCGACTAGCGGTAGTGGGACCGGGGAGCTGTTTTTT. Protein sequence: CASSPTSGSGTGELFF.

The DNA of the CDR3 is TGTGCCAGCAGCTTGCCGGGACAGGATATTGATACGCAGTATTTT. It yields the protein CASSLPGQDIDTQYF. The V gene is TRBV5-8, the J gene TRBJ2-3; TRBD1 matches 8 bases. Per the germline V gene, CDR1 is SGHTS and CDR2 is YDEGEE. V lost 1 base to trimming and J lost 6 bases; unmatched junction nucleotides: 7. The CDR3 length is 15 residues.

This chain connects TRBV13 to TRBJ2-3, with 7 bases identical to TRBD2. Trimming at V came to 4 bases and at J to 6 bases, leaving 1 base not matched to a gene. The CDR3 sequence is 12 residues long. Germline values: CDR1 PRHDT, CDR2 FYEKMQ (reference sequence). Written as DNA, the CDR3 is TGTGCCAGCAGCTCGGGAGGCGATACGCAGTATTTT. This codes for CASSSGGDTQYF.

This clone came up once. The V gene is TRBV2, the J gene TRBJ2-7; a weak D match, TRBD1 (6 bases). The germline V gene has CDR1 SNHLY and CDR2 FYNNEI. The CDR3 sequence is 15 residues long. V lost 6 bases, J lost 4 bases, and 19 bases lay in between. The CDR3 reads CASSQSFGGEYEQYF. CDR3 bases: TGTGCCAGCAGCCAATCGTTTGGGGGCGAGTACGAGCAGTACTTC.

This clone was recorded only once. In DNA form, the CDR3 reads TGTGCCAGCATAGACATGGGGGACACTGAAGCTTTCTTT. This gives the protein CASIDMGDTEAFF. V is TRBV25-1 and J is TRBJ1-1; perhaps TRBD1 as D (5 bases). This CDR3 has 13 amino acids. Germline CDR1 MGHDK, CDR2 SYGVNS. Trimming removed 7 bases from V and 3 bases from J, with 12 bases in between.

This chain connects TRBV4-2 to TRBJ2-5; 9 nucleotides line up with TRBD1. Germline V gene data show CDR1 as LGHNA and CDR2 as YNFKEQ. The CDR3 totals 16 residues. Trimming at V came to 1 base and at J to 4 bases, leaving 7 bases not matched to a gene. The CDR3 loop reads CASSQARDRAGETQYF. CDR3 sequence (DNA): TGTGCCAGCAGCCAAGCTAGGGACAGGGCGGGAGAGACCCAGTACTTC.

V and J are TRBV19 and TRBJ1-2; D unresolved. CDR3 length: 12 residues. Germline V CDR1 and CDR2: LNHDA, SQIVND (reference sequence). The V and J ends lost 6 bases and 6 bases respectively, with 11 bases between them. The CDR3 bases are TGTGCCAGTAGCAGGACGGCGCATGGCTACACCTTC. It specifies CASSRTAHGYTF. The full variable domain, completed using reference TRBV19 and TRBJ1-2, is DGGITQSPKYLFRKEGQNVTLSCEQNLNHDAMYWYRQDPGQGLRLIYYSQIVNDFQKGDIAEGYSVSREKKESFPLTVTSAQKNPTAFYLCASSRTAHGYTFGSGTRLTVV.

The V call is TRBV30, the J call TRBJ1-6, with unresolved D. Germline V CDR1 and CDR2: GTSNPN, SVGIG (reference sequence). The V gene lost 3 bases and the J gene lost 8 bases, with 20 bases spanning the gap. The CDR3 totals 16 residues. CDR3 protein: CAWSIPRDVVYSPLHF. For the CDR3, the DNA is TGTGCCTGGAGCATCCCCCGCGACGTAGTCTATTCACCCCTCCACTTT. Looking up the rest from reference TRBV30 and TRBJ1-6 gives the full variable domain: SQTIHQWPATLVQPVGSPLSLECTVEGTSNPNLYWYRQAAGRGLQLLFYSVGIGQISSEVPQNLSASRPQDRQFILSSKKLLLSDSGFYLCAWSIPRDVVYSPLHFGNGTRLTVT.

This chain connects TRBV7-2 to TRBJ2-7; D might be TRBD2 (6 bases). Looked up from germline, CDR1 is SGHTA and CDR2 is FQGNSA. V was trimmed by 5 bases and J by 3 bases, leaving 14 bases between them. The CDR3 loop spans 14 amino acids. CDR3 in amino acids: CASSIREHDYEQYF. DNA of the CDR3: TGTGCCAGCAGCATCCGGGAGCACGACTACGAGCAGTACTTC.

The V and J genes are TRBV5-1 and TRBJ2-7; 7 nucleotides match TRBD1. After removal of 1 base from V and 7 bases from J, the junction contained 8 bases not matched to a gene. The length of the CDR3 is 14 residues. CDR1 and CDR2 from the germline V gene are SGHRS and YFSETQ. CDR3 nucleotides: TGCGCCAGCAGCTTGCAAGCCTCAGGGGGTGAGCAGTACTTC. Its protein is CASSLQASGGEQYF. Together with reference TRBV5-1 and TRBJ2-7, the CDR3 gives the full variable domain: KAGVTQTPRYLIKTRGQQVTLSCSPISGHRSVSWYQQTPGQGLQFLFEYFSETQRNKGNFPGRFSGRQFSNSRSEMNVSTLELGDSALYLCASSLQASGGEQYFGPGTRLTVT.

The V and J genes are TRBV5-6 and TRBJ2-3, with TRBD1 as a possible D gene (5 bases). Trimming removed 4 bases from V and 1 base from J, with 10 bases in between. The CDR3 length is 14 residues. In germline, CDR1 is SGHDT, CDR2 YYEEEE. Here the CDR3 reads CASSGKTGTDTQYF. The CDR3 coding sequence is TGTGCCAGCAGCGGAAAGACAGGCACAGATACGCAGTATTTT.

The chain employs TRBV6-5 and TRBJ2-7, with D maybe TRBD1 (6 bases). Looked up from germline, CDR1 is MNHEY and CDR2 is SVGAGI. V lost 8 bases to trimming and J lost 2 bases, with 16 bases between them. CDR3 size: 14 residues. CDR3 DNA: TGTGCCAGCCGGAGGTTCACAGGGCCCTACGAGCAGTACTTC. Protein product: CASRRFTGPYEQYF.